This is a list of T cell receptor beta chains from one sample in a study of cytomegalovirus exposure and HLA in healthy donors. The method was immunoSEQ multiplex PCR; TCRdb's version includes in-frame clones alone and lacks a portion of them. The sample contains around 100,000 clones, roughly 85% of which appear only once. The sequencing input was PBMCs. The receptor source for this set is a woman between 40 and 50 years old in good health and CMV-seronegative. Both conserved end residues are part of each CDR3. Each record gives: clone size, D gene, V gene, J gene, CDR3 DNA, CDR3 protein. A D gene is named only where the DNA matches it firmly. For some rows the clone size is stated as once, few or many, or as a class when expanded; others skip it.

NA,NA,TRBV10-3,TRBJ2-1,TGTGCCATCAGTCCTAATTCGGATGAGCAGTTCTTC,CAISPNSDEQFF
NA,NA,TRBV30,TRBJ1-2,TGTGCCGGGAAGACAGCGCTGGGCTACACCTTC,CAGKTALGYTF
NA,NA,TRBV14,TRBJ1-5,TGTGCCAGCAGCCAAATATCCAGGCGCGCAAGGCCTCAGCCCCAGCATTTT,CASSQISRRARPQPQHF
NA,NA,TRBV30,TRBJ2-1,TGTGCCTGGAGTGTGCTACAGGGACGCAGTGAGCAGTTCTTC,CAWSVLQGRSEQFF
NA,NA,TRBV5-5,TRBJ1-2,TGTGCCAGCAGCCTCACTGACAGCTACCTCTATGGCTACACCTTC,CASSLTDSYLYGYTF
NA,NA,TRBV5-4,TRBJ2-5,TGTGCCAGCAGCGCCCCCGGGGGTGACCAAGAGACCCAGTACTTC,CASSAPGGDQETQYF
NA,NA,TRBV27,TRBJ2-1,TGTGCCAGCAGCCTCGGCACTAGCCTCCCTGAGCAGTTCTTC,CASSLGTSLPEQFF
few,NA,TRBV6-5,TRBJ1-4,TGTGCCAGCCAGGACAGTGCAACTAATGAAAAACTGTTTTTT,CASQDSATNEKLFF
NA,TRBD1,TRBV5-1,TRBJ2-2,TGCGCCAGCACCCCTCCCGGGACAGGGTTCACCGGGGAGCTGTTTTTT,CASTPPGTGFTGELFF
NA,NA,TRBV6-5,TRBJ1-2,TGTGCCACCTCGAAAGGGGTGGGCTACACCTTC,CATSKGVGYTF
once,NA,TRBV27,TRBJ2-7,TGTGCCAGCAGCCTCCCGGGTTCCTACGAGCAGTGCTTC,CASSLPGSYEQCF
NA,NA,TRBV5-1,TRBJ2-1,TGCGCCAGCAGCTTTCTTAGCTCCTACAATGAGCAGTTCTTC,CASSFLSSYNEQFF
few,TRBD1,TRBV7-2,TRBJ1-2,TGTGCCAGCAGCCGGACAGGGTTTTTGTCTGGCTACACCTTC,CASSRTGFLSGYTF
NA,TRBD1,TRBV18,TRBJ1-1,TGTGCCAGCTCACCCACAGGGGGGAACACTGAAGCTTTCTTT,CASSPTGGNTEAFF
NA,TRBD1,TRBV5-5,TRBJ1-4,TGCGCCAGCAGCCCTGGGACAGGGGTTAATGAAAAACTGTTTTTT,CASSPGTGVNEKLFF
NA,NA,TRBV28,TRBJ2-7,TGTGCCAGCATTCCTGCCCCCCGGGACTGGGCGTCCTACGAGCAGTACTTC,CASIPAPRDWASYEQYF
NA,TRBD1,TRBV6-5,TRBJ2-1,TGTGCCAGCAGTTTGGACAGGGGGCCTTACAATGAGCAGTTCTTC,CASSLDRGPYNEQFF
NA,NA,TRBV10-2,TRBJ2-7,TGCGCCAGCAGTGAGTCGTTCTTAGGGGTCGAGCAGTACTTC,CASSESFLGVEQYF
NA,TRBD2,TRBV2,TRBJ2-5,TGTGCCAGCAACGGACGGGGGGGCGGGACCCAGTACTTC,CASNGRGGGTQYF
NA,NA,TRBV27,TRBJ1-2,TGTGCCAGCAGTTTGGGCGGGGCTAACTATGGCTACACCTTC,CASSLGGANYGYTF
NA,TRBD1,TRBV7-9,TRBJ1-4,TGTGCCAGCAGCTCCACGGGACAGGGGGGGGAAAAACTGTTTTTT,CASSSTGQGGEKLFF
NA,NA,TRBV19,TRBJ2-7,TGTGCCAGTAGTATCGGAACAGGGTTGTACGAGCAGTACTTC,CASSIGTGLYEQYF
NA,NA,TRBV28,TRBJ1-1,TGTGCCAGCAGTTTAGGAGGGAGGAGTTTCTTT,CASSLGGRSFF
NA,TRBD1,TRBV4-3,TRBJ2-5,TGCGCCAGCAGCCAAGGTACCGGGACAGGGTGGGAGCAGTACTTC,CASSQGTGTGWEQYF
NA,NA,TRBV5-3,TRBJ2-1,TGTGCCAGAAGCTTGATTTCAGTTAGCGGAGCGTTCCTCTACAATGAGCAGTTCTTC,CARSLISVSGAFLYNEQFF
NA,TRBD1,TRBV27,TRBJ2-1,TGTGCCAGCAGTTTATTTCCTCCGGGACAGGGAAACAATGAGCAGTTCTTC,CASSLFPPGQGNNEQFF
once,TRBD1,TRBV12-5,TRBJ2-3,TGTGCTAGTGCCCCGACAGGGGGTGCAGATACGCAGTATTTT,CASAPTGGADTQYF
NA,NA,TRBV5-6,TRBJ2-5,TGTGCCAGCAGAGCGGCCCAGGGGCGCATCGGGGAGACCCAGTACTTC,CASRAAQGRIGETQYF
NA,NA,TRBV20-1,TRBJ2-1,TGCAGTGCTAGTATAGATGAGCAGTTCTTC,CSASIDEQFF
NA,NA,TRBV28,TRBJ1-4,TGTGCCAGCAGTGAGACAGTCCGGGAAAAACTGTTTTTT,CASSETVREKLFF
NA,NA,TRBV7-9,TRBJ2-3,TGTTCCAGCAGCTTAGCCACAAGCACAGATACGCAGTATTTT,CSSSLATSTDTQYF
NA,NA,TRBV28,TRBJ2-1,TGTGCCAGCAGTTTTTTTGGCGGGCGGGGATACAATGAGCAGTTCTTC,CASSFFGGRGYNEQFF
NA,TRBD2,TRBV5-1,TRBJ2-1,TGCGCCAGCAGCTTGAGACCAGCGGGAGTAGGGAATGAGCAGTTCTTC,CASSLRPAGVGNEQFF
NA,TRBD1,TRBV18,TRBJ1-1,TGTGCCAGCTCACTCTTGACAGGGAGTACTGAAGCTTTCTTT,CASSLLTGSTEAFF